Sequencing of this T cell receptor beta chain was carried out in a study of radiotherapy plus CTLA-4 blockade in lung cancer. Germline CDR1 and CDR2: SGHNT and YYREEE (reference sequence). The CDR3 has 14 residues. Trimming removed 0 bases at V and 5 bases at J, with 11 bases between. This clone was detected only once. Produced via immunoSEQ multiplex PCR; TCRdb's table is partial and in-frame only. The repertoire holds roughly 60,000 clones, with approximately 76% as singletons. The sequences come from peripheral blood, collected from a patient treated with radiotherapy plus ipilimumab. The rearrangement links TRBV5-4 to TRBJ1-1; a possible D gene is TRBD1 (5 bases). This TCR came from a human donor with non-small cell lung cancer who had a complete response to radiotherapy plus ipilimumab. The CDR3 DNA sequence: TGTGCCAGCAGCTTGGTTACAGGCACGACTGAAGCTTTCTTT. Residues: CASSLVTGTTEAFF.